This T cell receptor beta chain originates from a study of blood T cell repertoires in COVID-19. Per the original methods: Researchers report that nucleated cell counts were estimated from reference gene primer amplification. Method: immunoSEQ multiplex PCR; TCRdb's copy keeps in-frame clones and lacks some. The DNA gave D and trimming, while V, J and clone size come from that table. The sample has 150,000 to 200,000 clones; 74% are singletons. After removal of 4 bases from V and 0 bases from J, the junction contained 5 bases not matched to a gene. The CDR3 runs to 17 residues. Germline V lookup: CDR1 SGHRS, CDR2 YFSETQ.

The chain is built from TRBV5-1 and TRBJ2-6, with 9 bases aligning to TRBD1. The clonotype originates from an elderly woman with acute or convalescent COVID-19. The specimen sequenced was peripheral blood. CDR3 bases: TGCGCCAGCAGCCGAGACAGGGGGAACTCTGGGGCCAACGTCCTGACTTTC. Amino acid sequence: CASSRDRGNSGANVLTF.